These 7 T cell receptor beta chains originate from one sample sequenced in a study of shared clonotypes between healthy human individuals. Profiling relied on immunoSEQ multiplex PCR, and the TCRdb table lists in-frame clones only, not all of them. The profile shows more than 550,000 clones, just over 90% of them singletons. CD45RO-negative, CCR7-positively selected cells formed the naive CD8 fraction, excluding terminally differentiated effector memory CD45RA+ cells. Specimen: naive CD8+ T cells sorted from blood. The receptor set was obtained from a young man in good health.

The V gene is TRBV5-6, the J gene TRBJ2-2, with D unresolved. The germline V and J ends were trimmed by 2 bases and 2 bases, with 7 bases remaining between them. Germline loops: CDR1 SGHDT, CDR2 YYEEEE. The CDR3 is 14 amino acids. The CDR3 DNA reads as TGTGCCAGCAGCTTCGATCCTAACACCGGGGAGCTGTTTTTT. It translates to CASSFDPNTGELFF.

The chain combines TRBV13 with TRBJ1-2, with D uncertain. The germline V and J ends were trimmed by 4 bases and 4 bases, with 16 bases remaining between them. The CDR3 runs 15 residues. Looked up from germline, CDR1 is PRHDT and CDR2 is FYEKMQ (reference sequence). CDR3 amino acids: CASSSYSRRGYGYTF. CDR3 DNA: TGTGCCAGCAGCTCTTACTCCCGCCGCGGCTATGGCTACACCTTC.

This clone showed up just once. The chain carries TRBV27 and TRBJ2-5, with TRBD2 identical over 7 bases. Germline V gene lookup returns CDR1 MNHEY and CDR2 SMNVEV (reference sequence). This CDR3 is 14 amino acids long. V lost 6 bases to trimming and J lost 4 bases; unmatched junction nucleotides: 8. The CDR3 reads CASSLILASETQYF. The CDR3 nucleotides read TGTGCCAGCAGCCTCATACTAGCGTCAGAGACCCAGTACTTC.

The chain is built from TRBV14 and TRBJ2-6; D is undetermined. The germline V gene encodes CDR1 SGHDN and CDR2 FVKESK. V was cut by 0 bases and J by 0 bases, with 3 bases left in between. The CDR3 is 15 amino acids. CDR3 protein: CASSQESSGANVLTF. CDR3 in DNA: TGTGCCAGCAGCCAAGAGAGCTCTGGGGCCAACGTCCTGACTTTC.

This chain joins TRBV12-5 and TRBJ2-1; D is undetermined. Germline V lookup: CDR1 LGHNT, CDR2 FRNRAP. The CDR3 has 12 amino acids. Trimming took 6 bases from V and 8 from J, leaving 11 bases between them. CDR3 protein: CASGQGMDEQFF. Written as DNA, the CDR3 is TGTGCTAGTGGGCAAGGGATGGATGAGCAGTTCTTC.

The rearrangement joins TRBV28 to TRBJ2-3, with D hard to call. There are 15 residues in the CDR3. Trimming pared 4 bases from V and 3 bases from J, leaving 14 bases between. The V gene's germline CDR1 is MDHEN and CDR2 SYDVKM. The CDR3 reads CASSSLSVRTDTQYF. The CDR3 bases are TGTGCCAGCAGTTCCCTAAGCGTCCGGACAGATACGCAGTATTTT. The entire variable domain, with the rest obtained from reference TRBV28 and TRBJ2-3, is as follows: DVKVTQSSRYLVKRTGEKVFLECVQDMDHENMFWYRQDPGLGLRLIYFSYDVKMKEKGDIPEGYSVSREKKERFSLILESASTNQTSMYLCASSSLSVRTDTQYFGPGTRLTVL.

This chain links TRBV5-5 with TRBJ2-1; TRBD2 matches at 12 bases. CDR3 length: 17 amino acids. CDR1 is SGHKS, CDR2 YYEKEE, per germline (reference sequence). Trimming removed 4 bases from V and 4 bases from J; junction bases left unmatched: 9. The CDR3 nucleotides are TGTGCCAGCAGCCCCGGACTAGCGGGAAGGTGGTACAATGAGCAGTTCTTC. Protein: CASSPGLAGRWYNEQFF.